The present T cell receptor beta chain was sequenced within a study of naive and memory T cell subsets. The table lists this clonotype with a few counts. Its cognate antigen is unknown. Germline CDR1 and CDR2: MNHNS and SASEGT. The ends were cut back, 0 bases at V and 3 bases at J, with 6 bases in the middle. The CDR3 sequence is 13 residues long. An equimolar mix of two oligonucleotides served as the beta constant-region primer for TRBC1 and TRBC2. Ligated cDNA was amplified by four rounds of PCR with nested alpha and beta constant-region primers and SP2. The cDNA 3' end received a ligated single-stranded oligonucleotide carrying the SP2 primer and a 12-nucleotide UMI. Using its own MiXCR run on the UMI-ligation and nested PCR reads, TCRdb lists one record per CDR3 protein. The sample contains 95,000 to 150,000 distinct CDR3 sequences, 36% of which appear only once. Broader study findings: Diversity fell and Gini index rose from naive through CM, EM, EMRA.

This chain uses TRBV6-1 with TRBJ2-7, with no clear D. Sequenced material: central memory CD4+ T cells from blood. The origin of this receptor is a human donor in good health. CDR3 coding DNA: TGTGCCAGCAGTGAAGCGGGTATCTACGAGCAGTACTTC. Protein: CASSEAGIYEQYF.